The 3 T cell receptor beta chains below were found in one sample sequenced in a study of cytomegalovirus exposure and HLA in healthy donors. PCR involved 60 Vbeta and 13 Jbeta primers. TCRdb keeps only in-frame clones here, not all; method: immunoSEQ multiplex PCR. Of over 200,000 clones in the sample, about 72% were seen once. Sequenced sample: PBMCs. The receptors stem from a male donor in good health and CMV-seronegative.

This clone was observed a handful of times. The chain uses TRBV19 and TRBJ1-4; tentative D call: TRBD1 (6 bases). Germline CDR1 is LNHDA and CDR2 is SQIVND (reference sequence). The CDR3 totals 14 residues. Between the trimmed V and J ends, which lost 3 bases and 7 bases, there was a span of 12 bases. The CDR3 DNA is TGTGCCAGTAGTATTACAGGGTTCGGTGAAAAACTGTTTTTT. This gives the protein CASSITGFGEKLFF.

This clone was seen only once. The chain joins TRBV18 to TRBJ2-7; 12 nucleotides match TRBD2. The germline CDR1 and CDR2 sequences are KGHSH and LQKENI. V lost 4 bases, J lost 5 bases, and 6 bases stayed unmatched. CDR3 length: 15 amino acids. Written as DNA, the CDR3 is TGTGCCAGCTCACGGATACTAGCGGGAGGTAACGAGCAGTACTTC. Protein sequence: CASSRILAGGNEQYF.

The chain carries TRBV7-3 and TRBJ2-5; D might be TRBD2 (5 bases). CDR3 size: 16 residues. Germline values: CDR1 SGHTA, CDR2 FQGTGA. V was cut by 2 bases and J by 2 bases, with 15 bases left in between. This CDR3 reads CASSLQGPPGQETQYF. DNA for the CDR3: TGTGCCAGCAGCTTACAAGGGCCGCCGGGGCAAGAGACCCAGTACTTC.